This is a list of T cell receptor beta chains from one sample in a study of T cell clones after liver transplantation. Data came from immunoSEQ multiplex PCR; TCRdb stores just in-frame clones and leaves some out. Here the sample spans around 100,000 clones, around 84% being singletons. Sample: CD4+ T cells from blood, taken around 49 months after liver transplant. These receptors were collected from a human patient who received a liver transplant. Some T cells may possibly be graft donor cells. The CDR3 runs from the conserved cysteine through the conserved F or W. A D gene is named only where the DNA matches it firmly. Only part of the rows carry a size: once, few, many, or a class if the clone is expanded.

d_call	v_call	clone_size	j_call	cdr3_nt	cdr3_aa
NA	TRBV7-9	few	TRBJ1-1	TGTGCCAGCAGCCGCTCTGGGGGGATTAAGACTGAAGCTTTCTTT	CASSRSGGIKTEAFF
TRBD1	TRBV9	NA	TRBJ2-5	TGTGCCAGCAATCGACAGGGGGCCCAAGAGACCCAGTACTTC	CASNRQGAQETQYF
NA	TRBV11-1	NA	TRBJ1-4	TGTGCCAGCAGCTTACCGGGACTGACTAATGAAAAACTGTTTTTT	CASSLPGLTNEKLFF
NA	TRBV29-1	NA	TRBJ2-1	TGCAGCGTCCGAGACCTCTACAATGAGCAGTTCTTC	CSVRDLYNEQFF
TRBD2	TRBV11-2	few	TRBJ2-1	TGTGCCAGCAGCCCCGGGACTAGCGGGGTTGGCCATGAGCAGTTCTTC	CASSPGTSGVGHEQFF
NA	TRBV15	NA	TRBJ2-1	TGTGCCACCAGCAGAGATCTTTTGTCCGGGGATATATCCTACAATGAGCAGTTCTTC	CATSRDLLSGDISYNEQFF
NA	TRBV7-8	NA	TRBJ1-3	TGTGCCAGCACCAGGGAACCGGGGGCGCCGGGAAACACCATATATTTT	CASTREPGAPGNTIYF
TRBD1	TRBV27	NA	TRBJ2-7	TGTGCCAGCCGACCCCCGGACAGGCCCCCCTACGAGCAGTACTTC	CASRPPDRPPYEQYF
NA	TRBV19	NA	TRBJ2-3	TGTGCCAGTAGTACGTTGGGGGATACGCAGTATTTT	CASSTLGDTQYF
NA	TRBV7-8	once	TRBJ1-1	TGTGCCAGCAGCTTAAGATCGAAGGGAATGAACACTGAAGCTTTCTTT	CASSLRSKGMNTEAFF
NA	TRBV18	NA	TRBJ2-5	TGTGCCAGCTCACCACCAGACCTGTCCCAGTCCCAGTACTTC	CASSPPDLSQSQYF
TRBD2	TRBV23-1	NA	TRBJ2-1	TGCGCCAGCAGTCAATGGCTAGCGGGAGTTTACAATGAGCAGTTCTTC	CASSQWLAGVYNEQFF
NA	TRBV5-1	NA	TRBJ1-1	TGCGCCAGCAGCGTGGACGGACGAACGGGCACTGAAGCTTTCTTT	CASSVDGRTGTEAFF
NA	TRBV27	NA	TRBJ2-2	TGTGCCAGCAGCTCGGGACTGATGAACACCGGGGAGCTGTTTTTT	CASSSGLMNTGELFF
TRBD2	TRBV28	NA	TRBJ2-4	TGTGCCAGCAGTCCGGGGGGGGCCAAAAACATTCAGTACTTC	CASSPGGAKNIQYF
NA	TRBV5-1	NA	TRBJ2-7	TGCGCCAGCAGCCCAGAGGGTGGATTCTCCTACGAGCAGTACTTC	CASSPEGGFSYEQYF
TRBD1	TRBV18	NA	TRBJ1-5	TGTGCCAGCTCTGGACAGGGGGATCAGCCCCAGCATTTT	CASSGQGDQPQHF
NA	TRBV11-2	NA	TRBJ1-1	TGTGCCAGCAGCTCCCCACTCAAGAACACTGAAGCTTTCTTT	CASSSPLKNTEAFF
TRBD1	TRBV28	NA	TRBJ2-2	TGTGCCACAAAGGGACAGGGGGCGCACACCGGGGAGCTGTTTTTT	CATKGQGAHTGELFF
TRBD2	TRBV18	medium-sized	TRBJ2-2	TGTGCCAGCTCACTTTCTAGCGGAGGAAACACCGGGGAGCTGTTTTTT	CASSLSSGGNTGELFF
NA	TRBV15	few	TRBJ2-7	TGTGCCACCAGAAACGGACTTAATACCTACGAGCAGTACTTC	CATRNGLNTYEQYF
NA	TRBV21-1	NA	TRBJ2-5	TGTGCCAGCAGCAAAGAGAACAGCCATTACGCGGGGTTGGAGACCCAGTACTTC	CASSKENSHYAGLETQYF